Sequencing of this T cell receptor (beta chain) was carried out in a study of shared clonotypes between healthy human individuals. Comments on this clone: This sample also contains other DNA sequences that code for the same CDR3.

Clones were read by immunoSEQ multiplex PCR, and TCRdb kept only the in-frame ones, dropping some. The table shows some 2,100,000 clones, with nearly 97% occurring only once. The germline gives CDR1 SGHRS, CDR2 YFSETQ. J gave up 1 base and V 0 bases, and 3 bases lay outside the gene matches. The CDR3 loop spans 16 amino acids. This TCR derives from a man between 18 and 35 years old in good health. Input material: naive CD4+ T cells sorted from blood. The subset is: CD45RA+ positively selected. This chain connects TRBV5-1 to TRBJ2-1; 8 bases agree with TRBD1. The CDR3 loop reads CASSLAGGASYNEQFF. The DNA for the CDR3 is TGCGCCAGCAGCTTGGCAGGGGGCGCGTCCTACAATGAGCAGTTCTTC.